These T cell receptor beta chains were read from a single sample in a study of CD8 T cells in ankylosing spondylitis. TCRdb recomputed calls from the 5' RACE reads with MiXCR, one row per CDR3 protein. The sample includes 750,000 to 850,000 distinct CDR3 sequences, about 12% of them seen just once. Sample: blood, either unsorted or a sorted T cell fraction (not recorded which). These receptors were obtained from a male donor with ankylosing spondylitis. CDR3s include the opening cysteine and the closing phenylalanine or tryptophan. The D gene is left open where the match is weak. Clone size, where shown, is once, few, many, or a class for clones that have expanded.

>TRBJ2-7|few|TRBD1|TRBV20-1
TGCAGTGCTAGAGATTTAGGGGGCGAAGGTCTCTACGAGCAGTACTTC
CSARDLGGEGLYEQYF
>TRBJ2-2|NA|NA|TRBV5-1
TGCGCCAGCAGCTTCTCGCAGAACACCGGGGAGCTGTTTTTT
CASSFSQNTGELFF
>TRBJ1-5|few|NA|TRBV7-2
TGTGCCAGCAGCTCAGGTGACGGAGTCAATCAGCCCCAGCATTTT
CASSSGDGVNQPQHF
>TRBJ1-1|NA|NA|TRBV20-1
TGCAGCGCAGAGTGGGCAGGGTACGCTGAAGCTTTCTTT
CSAEWAGYAEAFF
>TRBJ1-2|few|TRBD1|TRBV7-8
TGTGCCAGCAGCCGCCGTCGGGACAGGAGGATCACTAACTATGGCTACACCTTC
CASSRRRDRRITNYGYTF
>TRBJ2-7|many|NA|TRBV7-2
TGTGCCAGCAGCTTAGAGGGGGGACAGCATCTCTACGAGCAGTACTTC
CASSLEGGQHLYEQYF
>TRBJ2-3|many|NA|TRBV14
TGTGCCAGCAGCCAACATTTCAGAACAGGCAACACAGATACGCAGTATTTT
CASSQHFRTGNTDTQYF
>TRBJ1-2|many|NA|TRBV6-2/TRBV6-3
TGTGCCATCCGACGGAACTATGGCTACACCTTC
CAIRRNYGYTF
>TRBJ1-5|many|NA|TRBV20-1
TGCAGTGCTAAGGACAGCCATCAGCCCCAGCATTTT
CSAKDSHQPQHF
>TRBJ1-4|few|TRBD1|TRBV7-9
TGTGCCAGCAGCCCGACAGGGGAAGAGGGAAAACTGTTTTTT
CASSPTGEEGKLFF
>TRBJ2-7|NA|NA|TRBV6-5
TGTGCCAGCAGTTATGGTAGAGAGTCCTACGAGCAGTACTTC
CASSYGRESYEQYF